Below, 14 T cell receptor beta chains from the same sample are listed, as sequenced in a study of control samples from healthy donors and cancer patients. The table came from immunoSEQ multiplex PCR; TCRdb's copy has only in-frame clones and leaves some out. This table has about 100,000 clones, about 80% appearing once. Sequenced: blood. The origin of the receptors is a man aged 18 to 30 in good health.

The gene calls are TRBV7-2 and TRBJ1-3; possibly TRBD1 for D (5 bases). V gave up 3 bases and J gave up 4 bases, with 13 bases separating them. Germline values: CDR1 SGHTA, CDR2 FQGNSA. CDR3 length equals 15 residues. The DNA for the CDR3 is TGTGCCAGCAGCTTCCCCGGGGCGCGAGGAAACACCATATATTTT. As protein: CASSFPGARGNTIYF.

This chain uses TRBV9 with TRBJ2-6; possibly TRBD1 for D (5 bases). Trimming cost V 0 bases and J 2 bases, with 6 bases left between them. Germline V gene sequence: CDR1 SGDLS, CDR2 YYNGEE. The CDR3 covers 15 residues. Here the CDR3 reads CASSVARAGANVLTF. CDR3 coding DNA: TGTGCCAGCAGCGTAGCCAGGGCTGGGGCCAACGTCCTGACTTTC.

DNA of the CDR3: TGTGCCACCGAAGGACAGGGGGGAGAGACTGAAGCTTTCTTT. This translates into CATEGQGGETEAFF. This chain connects TRBV10-3 to TRBJ1-1, with 10 positions matching TRBD1. CDR1 is ENHRY and CDR2 is SYGVKD in the germline V gene. The V segment lost 10 bases and the J segment 5 bases; nucleotides outside the gene matches: 10. This CDR3 has 14 amino acids.

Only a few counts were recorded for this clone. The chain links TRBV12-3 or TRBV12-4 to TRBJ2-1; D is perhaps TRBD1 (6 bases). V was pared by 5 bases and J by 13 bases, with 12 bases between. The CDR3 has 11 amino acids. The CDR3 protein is CASSVLGTQFF. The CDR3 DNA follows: TGTGCCAGCAGTGTACTAGGGACACAGTTCTTC.

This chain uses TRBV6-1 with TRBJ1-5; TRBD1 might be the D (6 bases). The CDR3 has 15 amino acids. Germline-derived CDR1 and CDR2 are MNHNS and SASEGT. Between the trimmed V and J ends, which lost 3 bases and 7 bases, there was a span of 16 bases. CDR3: CASSEGAGARQPQHF. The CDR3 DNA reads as TGTGCCAGCAGTGAGGGAGCGGGGGCCAGGCAGCCCCAGCATTTT.

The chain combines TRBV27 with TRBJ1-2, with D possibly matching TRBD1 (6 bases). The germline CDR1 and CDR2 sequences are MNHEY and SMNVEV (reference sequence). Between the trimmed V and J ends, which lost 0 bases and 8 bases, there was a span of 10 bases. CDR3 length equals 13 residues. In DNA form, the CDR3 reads TGTGCCAGCAGTTTATCGGGGGGCGGGGGCTACACCTTC. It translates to CASSLSGGGGYTF.

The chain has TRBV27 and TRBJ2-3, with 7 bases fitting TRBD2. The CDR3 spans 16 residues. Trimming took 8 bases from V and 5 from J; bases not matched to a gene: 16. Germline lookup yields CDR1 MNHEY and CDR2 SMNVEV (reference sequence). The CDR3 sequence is CASYPTGTKALDTQYF. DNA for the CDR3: TGTGCCAGCTACCCCACCGGGACTAAAGCTTTAGATACGCAGTATTTT.

The CDR3 here is CASSPTGRGDLKNIQYF. DNA for the CDR3: TGTGCCAGCAGCCCCACGGGGCGGGGGGACCTCAAAAACATTCAGTACTTC. The rearrangement joins TRBV27 to TRBJ2-4; 8 positions match TRBD2. Germline CDR1 and CDR2: MNHEY and SMNVEV (reference sequence). V shed 6 bases, J shed 3 bases, and the junction held 13 bases outside the gene matches. The CDR3 is 17 residues long.

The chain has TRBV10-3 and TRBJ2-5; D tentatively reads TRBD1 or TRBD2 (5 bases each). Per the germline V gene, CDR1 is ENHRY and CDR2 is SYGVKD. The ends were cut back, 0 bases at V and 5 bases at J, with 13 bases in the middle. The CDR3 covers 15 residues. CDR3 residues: CAISESGALGETQYF. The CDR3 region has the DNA TGTGCCATCAGTGAGTCCGGGGCACTTGGGGAGACCCAGTACTTC.

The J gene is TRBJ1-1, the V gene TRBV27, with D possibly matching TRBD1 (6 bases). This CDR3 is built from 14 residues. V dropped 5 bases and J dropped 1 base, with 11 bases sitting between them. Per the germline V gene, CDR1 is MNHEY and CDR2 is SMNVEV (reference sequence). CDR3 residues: CASSATGKNTEAFF. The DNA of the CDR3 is TGTGCCAGCAGTGCCACAGGGAAGAACACTGAAGCTTTCTTT.

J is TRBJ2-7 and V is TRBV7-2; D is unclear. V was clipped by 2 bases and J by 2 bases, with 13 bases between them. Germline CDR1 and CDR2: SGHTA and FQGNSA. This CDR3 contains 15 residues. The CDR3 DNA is TGTGCCAGCAGCTTACGGGTAATTGGCACCTACGAGCAGTACTTC. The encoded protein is CASSLRVIGTYEQYF.

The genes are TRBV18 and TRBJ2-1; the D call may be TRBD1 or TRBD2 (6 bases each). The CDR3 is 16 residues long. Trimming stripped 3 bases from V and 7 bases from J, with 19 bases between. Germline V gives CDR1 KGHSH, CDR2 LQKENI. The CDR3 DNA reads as TGTGCCAGCTCACCGGTATGGACGGGGGCCGGTAATGAGCAGTTCTTC. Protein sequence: CASSPVWTGAGNEQFF.

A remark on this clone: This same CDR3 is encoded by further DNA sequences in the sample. CDR3 DNA sequence: TGTGCCATCAGTGAGTCTTCGGGGGTTCGGGGGGTCCACGAGCAGTACGTC. Protein product: CAISESSGVRGVHEQYV. The chain is built from TRBV10-3 and TRBJ2-7; 7 nucleotides agree with TRBD2. The CDR3 has 17 amino acids. V was pared by 0 bases and J by 5 bases, with 13 bases of the junction left unmatched. Germline V gene data show CDR1 as ENHRY and CDR2 as SYGVKD.

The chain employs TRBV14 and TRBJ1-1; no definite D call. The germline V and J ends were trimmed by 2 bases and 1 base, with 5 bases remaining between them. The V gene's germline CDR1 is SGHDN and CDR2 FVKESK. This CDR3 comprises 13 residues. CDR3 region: CASSQYRNTEAFF. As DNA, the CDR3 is TGTGCCAGCAGCCAATATAGGAACACTGAAGCTTTCTTT.